This T cell receptor (beta chain) came from a study of shared clonotypes between healthy human individuals. General observations from the study: Four donors held 5% to 5.5% of naive CD4 clonotypes in common. Relative to clonotypes present in all four donors, those not shared had lower generation probabilities. Apart from blood, nothing was sampled; tissue repertoires likely differ.

CDR1 is SGHDN and CDR2 is FVKESK in the germline V gene. Trimming stripped 1 base from V and 6 bases from J, with 6 bases between. The CDR3 is 13 residues long. This clone was counted a single time. Antigen unknown. Into CD45RA+ naive and CD45RA-negative memory subsets, the CD4+ cells were split. The assay was immunoSEQ multiplex PCR, and TCRdb's table has in-frame clones only and misses some. The sample lists 2 million to 2.5 million clones, over 85% occurring once. The TCR comes from a man aged 18 to 29 in good health. Some clones in this sample may be carry-over from other donors' samples. Sequencing input: naive CD4+ T cells from PBMCs. Subset of the sample: CD45RA+ positively selected. The chain has TRBV14 and TRBJ2-2; a possible D gene is TRBD1 (5 bases). This CDR3 is CASSQGGPGELFF. For the CDR3, the DNA is TGTGCCAGCAGCCAAGGGGGCCCCGGGGAGCTGTTTTTT.